Shown below are 4 T cell receptor beta chains from a single sample sequenced in a study of T-cell memory formation after mild COVID-19. TCRdb independently ran MiXCR on the 5' RACE reads; one entry per CDR3 protein. The data hold under 250,000 distinct CDR3 sequences, with over 15% observed a single time. The specimen was PBMCs or a T cell subset sorted from them (not recorded which). The receptors derive from an adult woman who had mild COVID-19 (a few samples of this study predate the infection). Cell type and time point are not known.

This rearrangement joins TRBV29-1 to TRBJ1-1; the D gene is possibly TRBD1 (6 bases). The V and J ends lost 7 bases and 0 bases respectively, with 12 bases between them. Germline V gene lookup returns CDR1 SQVTM and CDR2 ANQGSEA. The CDR3 loop spans 13 amino acids. The CDR3 nucleotides are TGCAGCGGGAGGACAGTCATGAACACTGAAGCTTTCTTT. It translates to CSGRTVMNTEAFF.

J is TRBJ2-7 and V is TRBV5-6; TRBD2 agrees at 12 bases. The V and J ends lost 1 base and 6 bases, in that order; junction bases with no gene match: 5. Looked up from germline, CDR1 is SGHDT and CDR2 is YYEEEE. This CDR3 contains 15 residues. The CDR3 loop reads CASSLRTSGDSEQYF. In DNA form, the CDR3 reads TGTGCCAGCAGCTTGAGGACTAGCGGGGATAGCGAGCAGTACTTC.

This clonotype came up a few times. The chain combines TRBV12-3 or TRBV12-4 with TRBJ2-2, with 11 bases aligning to TRBD2. V lost 5 bases to trimming and J lost 1 base; unmatched junction nucleotides: 3. The CDR3 contains 16 residues. The CDR3 DNA is TGTGCCAGCAGTATCGGGACTAGCGGGAACACCGGGGAGCTGTTTTTT. This codes for CASSIGTSGNTGELFF.

The V and J genes are TRBV5-1 and TRBJ1-5, with unresolved D. Germline loops: CDR1 SGHRS, CDR2 YFSETQ. This CDR3 has 17 amino acids. Trimming pared 0 bases from V and 0 bases from J, leaving 13 bases between. CDR3 DNA sequence: TGCGCCAGCAGCTTGGAGCCAAGAAGGTATAGCAATCAGCCCCAGCATTTT. Amino acids: CASSLEPRRYSNQPQHF.